A selection of T cell receptor beta chains follows, all from one sample in a study of blood T cell repertoires in COVID-19. The assay was immunoSEQ multiplex PCR, and TCRdb's table has in-frame clones only and misses some. The table records roughly 460,000 clones, about 90% of them present only once. Sample: peripheral blood. The receptors derive from a man aged 18 to 30 with COVID-19, enrolled during active disease. CDR3s leave out the opening cysteine and the closing phenylalanine or tryptophan. Fields, in order: J gene, V gene, D gene, CDR3 protein. The D gene is left open where the match is weak.

>TRBJ2-7|TRBV11-2|-
ASSFSQAYEQY
>TRBJ1-1|TRBV6-5|TRBD1
ASSLHSGTANTEAF
>TRBJ1-1|TRBV2|-
ASRGGAGLGTEAF
>TRBJ1-1|TRBV4-1|-
ASSQEGPPTGTEAF
>TRBJ2-1|TRBV9|-
ASSGGLDWF
>TRBJ2-1|TRBV5-8|TRBD1
ASSTGQGAFLNEQF
>TRBJ2-5|TRBV6-5|-
ASTNRGQETQY
>TRBJ2-7|TRBV27|-
ASSFAAAYEQY
>TRBJ2-7|TRBV27|-
ASRTLGGRAYEQY
>TRBJ2-3|TRBV3-1/TRBV3-2|TRBD2
ASSPGLAGERTDTQY
>TRBJ2-7|TRBV3-1/TRBV3-2|TRBD1
ASSADRGEQY
>TRBJ2-4|TRBV27|TRBD1
ASNSYSGGKNIQY
>TRBJ2-1|TRBV2|-
ASIAHQEMF
>TRBJ2-1|TRBV5-1|TRBD1
ASSLLDLQGTYNEQF
>TRBJ2-5|TRBV27|TRBD1
ASSSDRVRETQY
>TRBJ2-3|TRBV2|-
ASSVSSLGGSTDTQY
>TRBJ2-5|TRBV5-1|-
ASSPGGGGRETQY
>TRBJ2-2|TRBV5-4|TRBD1
ASSFSAGRGIGGELF
>TRBJ1-2|TRBV30|TRBD1
AWRTGGNYT
>TRBJ1-4|TRBV30|-
AWSVGAAAEKLF
>TRBJ1-2|TRBV5-1|TRBD1
ASSVGQGAGNGYT
>TRBJ1-1|TRBV6-5|-
ASVTRANTEAF